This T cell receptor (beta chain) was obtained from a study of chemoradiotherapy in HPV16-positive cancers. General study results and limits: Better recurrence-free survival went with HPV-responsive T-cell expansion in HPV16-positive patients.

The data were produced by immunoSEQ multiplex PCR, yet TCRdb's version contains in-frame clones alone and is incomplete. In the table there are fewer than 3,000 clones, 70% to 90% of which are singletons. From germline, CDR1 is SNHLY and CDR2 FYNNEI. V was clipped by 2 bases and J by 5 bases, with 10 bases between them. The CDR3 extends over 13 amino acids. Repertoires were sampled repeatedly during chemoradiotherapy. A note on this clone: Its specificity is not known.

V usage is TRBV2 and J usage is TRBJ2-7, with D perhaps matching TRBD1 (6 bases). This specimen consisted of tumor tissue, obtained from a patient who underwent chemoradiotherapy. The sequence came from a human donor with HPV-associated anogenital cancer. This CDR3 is CASSEQGMNEQYF. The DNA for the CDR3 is TGTGCCAGCAGTGAACAGGGGATGAACGAGCAGTACTTC.